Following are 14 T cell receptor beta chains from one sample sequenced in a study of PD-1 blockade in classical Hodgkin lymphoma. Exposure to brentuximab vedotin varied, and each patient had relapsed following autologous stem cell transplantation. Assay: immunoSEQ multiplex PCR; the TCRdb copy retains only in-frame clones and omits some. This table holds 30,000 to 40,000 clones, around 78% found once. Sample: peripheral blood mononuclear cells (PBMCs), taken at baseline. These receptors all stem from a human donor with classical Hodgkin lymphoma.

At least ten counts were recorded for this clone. CDR3 sequence reads: CASSLRGATSYEQYF. The CDR3 coding sequence is TGTGCCAGCAGCTTGCGGGGGGCCACCTCCTACGAGCAGTACTTC. The V call is TRBV5-6, the J call TRBJ2-7; a possible D gene is TRBD2 (7 bases). The CDR3 consists of 15 residues. With 1 base removed from V and 0 bases from J, the gap between germline ends came to 11 bases. CDR1 is SGHDT and CDR2 is YYEEEE in the germline V gene.

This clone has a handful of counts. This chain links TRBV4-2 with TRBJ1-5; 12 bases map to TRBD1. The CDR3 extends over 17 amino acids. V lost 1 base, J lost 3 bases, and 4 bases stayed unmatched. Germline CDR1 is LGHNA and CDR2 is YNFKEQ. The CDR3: CASSQGDRGLDNQPQHF. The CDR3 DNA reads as TGTGCCAGCAGCCAAGGGGACAGGGGGCTCGACAATCAGCCCCAGCATTTT.

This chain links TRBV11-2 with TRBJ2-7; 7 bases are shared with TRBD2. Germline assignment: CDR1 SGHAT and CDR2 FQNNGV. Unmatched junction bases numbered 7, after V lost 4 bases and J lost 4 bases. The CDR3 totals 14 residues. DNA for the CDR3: TGTGCCAGCAGCTCAGGACTAGGCCTTTACGAGCAGTACTTC. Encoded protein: CASSSGLGLYEQYF.

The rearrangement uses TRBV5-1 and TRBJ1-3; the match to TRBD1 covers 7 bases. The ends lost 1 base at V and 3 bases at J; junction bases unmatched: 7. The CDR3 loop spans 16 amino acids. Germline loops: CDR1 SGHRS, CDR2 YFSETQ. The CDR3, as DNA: TGCGCCAGCAGCTTGCTTTCGAGACAGGGTGGAAACACCATATATTTT. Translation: CASSLLSRQGGNTIYF.

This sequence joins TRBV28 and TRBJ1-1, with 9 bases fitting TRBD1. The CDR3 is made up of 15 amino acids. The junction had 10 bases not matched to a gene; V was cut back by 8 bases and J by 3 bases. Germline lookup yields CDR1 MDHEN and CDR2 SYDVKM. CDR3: CASSPWDRADTEAFF. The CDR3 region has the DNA TGTGCCAGCTCGCCTTGGGACAGGGCGGACACTGAAGCTTTCTTT.

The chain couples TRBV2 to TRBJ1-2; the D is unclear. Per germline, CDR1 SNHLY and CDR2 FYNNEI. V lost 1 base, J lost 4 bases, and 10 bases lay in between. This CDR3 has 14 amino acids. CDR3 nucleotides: TGTGCCAGCAGTGAAGACCAAAGTTCCTATGGCTACACCTTC. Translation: CASSEDQSSYGYTF.

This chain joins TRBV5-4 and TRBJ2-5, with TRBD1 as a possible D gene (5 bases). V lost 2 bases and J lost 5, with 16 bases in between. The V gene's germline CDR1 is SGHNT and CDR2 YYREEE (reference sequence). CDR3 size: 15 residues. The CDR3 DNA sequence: TGTGCCAGCAGCTTTTATGGACATCGGATGGAGACCCAGTACTTC. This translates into CASSFYGHRMETQYF. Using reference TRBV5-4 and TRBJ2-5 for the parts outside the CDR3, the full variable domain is ETGVTQSPTHLIKTRGQQVTLRCSSQSGHNTVSWYQQALGQGPQFIFQYYREEENGRGNFPPRFSGLQFPNYSSELNVNALELDDSALYLCASSFYGHRMETQYFGPGTRLLVL.

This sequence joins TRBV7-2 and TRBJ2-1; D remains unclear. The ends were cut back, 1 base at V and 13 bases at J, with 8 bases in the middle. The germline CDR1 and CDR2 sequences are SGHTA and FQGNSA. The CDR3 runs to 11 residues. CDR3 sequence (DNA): TGTGCCAGCAGCTTAGATACGGTCCAGTTCTTC. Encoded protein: CASSLDTVQFF.

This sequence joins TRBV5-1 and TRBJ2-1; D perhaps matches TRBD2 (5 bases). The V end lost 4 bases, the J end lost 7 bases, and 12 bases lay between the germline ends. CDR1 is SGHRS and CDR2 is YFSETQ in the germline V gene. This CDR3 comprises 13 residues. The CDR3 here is CASSPKRGNEQFF. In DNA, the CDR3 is TGCGCCAGCAGCCCCAAGCGCGGGAATGAGCAGTTCTTC. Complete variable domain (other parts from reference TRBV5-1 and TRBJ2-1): KAGVTQTPRYLIKTRGQQVTLSCSPISGHRSVSWYQQTPGQGLQFLFEYFSETQRNKGNFPGRFSGRQFSNSRSEMNVSTLELGDSALYLCASSPKRGNEQFFGPGTRLTVL.

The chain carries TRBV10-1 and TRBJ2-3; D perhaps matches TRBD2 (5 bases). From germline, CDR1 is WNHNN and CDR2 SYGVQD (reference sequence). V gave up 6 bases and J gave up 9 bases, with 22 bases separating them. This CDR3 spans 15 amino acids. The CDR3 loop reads CASSPDFYPRSTQYF. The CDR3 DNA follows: TGCGCCAGCAGCCCGGACTTTTATCCCCGGAGCACGCAGTATTTT.

The CDR3 DNA sequence: TGCGCCAGCCACAGAAACACCGGGGAGCTGTTTTTT. It encodes CASHRNTGELFF. This sequence joins TRBV5-1 and TRBJ2-2; D is ambiguous. With 7 bases removed from V and 2 bases from J, the gap between germline ends came to 6 bases. CDR3 length: 12 amino acids. Germline V gene data show CDR1 as SGHRS and CDR2 as YFSETQ.

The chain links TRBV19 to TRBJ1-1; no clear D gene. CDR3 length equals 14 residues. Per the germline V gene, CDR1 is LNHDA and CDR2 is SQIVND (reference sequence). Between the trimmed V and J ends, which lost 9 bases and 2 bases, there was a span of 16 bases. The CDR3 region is CARTFFPSNTEAFF. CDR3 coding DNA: TGTGCCAGAACCTTTTTCCCCTCAAACACTGAAGCTTTCTTT. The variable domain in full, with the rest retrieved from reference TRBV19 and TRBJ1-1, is DGGITQSPKYLFRKEGQNVTLSCEQNLNHDAMYWYRQDPGQGLRLIYYSQIVNDFQKGDIAEGYSVSREKKESFPLTVTSAQKNPTAFYLCARTFFPSNTEAFFGQGTRLTVV.

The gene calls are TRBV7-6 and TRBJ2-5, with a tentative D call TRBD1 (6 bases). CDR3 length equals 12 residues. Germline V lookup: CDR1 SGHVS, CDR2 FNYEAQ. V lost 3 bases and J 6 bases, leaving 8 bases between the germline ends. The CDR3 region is CASSFRGKTQYF. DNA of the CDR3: TGTGCCAGCAGCTTTAGGGGGAAGACCCAGTACTTC.

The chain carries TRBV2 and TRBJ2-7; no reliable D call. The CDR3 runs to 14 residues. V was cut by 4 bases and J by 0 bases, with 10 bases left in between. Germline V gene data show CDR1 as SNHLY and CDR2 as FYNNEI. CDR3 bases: TGTGCCAGCAGTGTGGCGTTGAGCTCCTACGAGCAGTACTTC. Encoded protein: CASSVALSSYEQYF. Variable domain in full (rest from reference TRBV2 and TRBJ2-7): EPEVTQTPSHQVTQMGQEVILRCVPISNHLYFYWYRQILGQKVEFLVSFYNNEISEKSEIFDDQFSVERPDGSNFTLKIRSTKLEDSAMYFCASSVALSSYEQYFGPGTRLTVT.